The source of this T cell receptor (beta chain) is a study of shared clonotypes between healthy human individuals. Sorted-subset replicate PCR reactions were performed with roughly 200 ng DNA, corresponding to 25,000 to 35,000 T cell genomes. TCRdb's table, derived via immunoSEQ multiplex PCR, lists solely in-frame clones and lacks some. The table records about 980,000 clones, 60% to 85% of them present only once. Germline assignment: CDR1 KGHSH and CDR2 LQKENI. The V and J ends lost 6 bases and 0 bases, in that order; junction bases with no gene match: 7. CDR3 length: 15 residues. The chain combines TRBV18 with TRBJ2-7, with 8 nucleotides matching TRBD1. This clonotype originated in a man aged 18 to 30 in good health. Sequencing was performed on memory CD4+ T cells sorted from blood. As for subset: CD45RA-negative fraction. The CDR3 DNA reads as TGTGCCAGCTCCCCGGGACAGGCGAACTCCTACGAGCAGTACTTC. Encoded protein: CASSPGQANSYEQYF. Based on the CDR3 plus reference TRBV18 and TRBJ2-7, the full variable domain is NAGVMQNPRHLVRRRGQEARLRCSPMKGHSHVYWYRQLPEEGLKFMVYLQKENIIDESGMPKERFSAEFPKEGPSILRIQQVVRGDSAAYFCASSPGQANSYEQYFGPGTRLTVT.